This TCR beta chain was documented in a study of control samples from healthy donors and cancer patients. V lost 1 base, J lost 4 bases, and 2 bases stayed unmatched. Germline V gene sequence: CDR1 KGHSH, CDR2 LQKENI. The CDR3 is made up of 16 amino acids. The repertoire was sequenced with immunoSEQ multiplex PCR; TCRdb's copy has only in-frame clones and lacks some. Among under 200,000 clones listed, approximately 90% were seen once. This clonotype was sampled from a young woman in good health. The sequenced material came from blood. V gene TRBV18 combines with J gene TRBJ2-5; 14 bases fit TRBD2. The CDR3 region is CASSPRLAGGSETQYF. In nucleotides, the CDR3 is TGTGCCAGCTCACCACGACTAGCGGGAGGGTCAGAGACCCAGTACTTC.